This TCR beta chain was captured in a study of T cell responses to AZD1222 COVID-19 vaccine. Study in general: Some second doses came at about 4 weeks and others at about 12 weeks; these were pooled. Study-wide results and limits: Increases in Spike-specific TCR breadth and depth were seen after two AZD1222 doses.

Details on this clone: Its matching antigen is unknown.

TCRdb keeps only in-frame clones here, not all; method: immunoSEQ multiplex PCR. The repertoire holds about 150,000 clones, with 88% as singletons. The sample in question was peripheral blood, obtained on day 0 of AZD1222 vaccination. The clonotype comes from an adult in good health.

In DNA form, the CDR3 reads TGCGCCAGCAGTGAAGCGGACAGGGCTGAAAAACTGTTTTTT. Its translation: CASSEADRAEKLFF. This chain joins TRBV10-2 and TRBJ1-4; 8 bases agree with TRBD1. V lost 3 bases to trimming and J lost 7 bases; unmatched junction nucleotides: 4. Per germline, CDR1 WSHSY and CDR2 SAAADI. This CDR3 is built from 14 residues.